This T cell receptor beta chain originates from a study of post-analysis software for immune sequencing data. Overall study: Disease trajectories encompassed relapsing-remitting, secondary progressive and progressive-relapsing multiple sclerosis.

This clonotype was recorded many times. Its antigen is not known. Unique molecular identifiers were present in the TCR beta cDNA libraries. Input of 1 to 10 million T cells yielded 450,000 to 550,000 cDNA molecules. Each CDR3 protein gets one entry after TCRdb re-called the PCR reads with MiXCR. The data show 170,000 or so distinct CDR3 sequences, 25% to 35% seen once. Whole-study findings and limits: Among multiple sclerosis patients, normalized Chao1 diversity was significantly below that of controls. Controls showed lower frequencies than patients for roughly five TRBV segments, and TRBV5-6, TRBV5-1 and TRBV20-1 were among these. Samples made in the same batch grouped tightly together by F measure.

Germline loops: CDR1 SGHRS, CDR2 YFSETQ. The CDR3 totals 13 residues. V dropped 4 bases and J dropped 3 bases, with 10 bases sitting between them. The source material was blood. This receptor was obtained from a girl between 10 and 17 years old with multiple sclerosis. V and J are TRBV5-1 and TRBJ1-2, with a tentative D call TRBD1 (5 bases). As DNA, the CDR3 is TGCGCCAGCAGCATGGACAACGACTATGGCTACACCTTC. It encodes CASSMDNDYGYTF.